Following are 10 T cell receptor beta chains from one sample sequenced in a study of sequential checkpoint blockade in melanoma. Assay used: immunoSEQ multiplex PCR; TCRdb lists only in-frame clones, some missing. In the table there are about 40,000 clones, more than 80% of which are singletons. Regarding treatment: randomized to nivolumab then ipilimumab (arm A) or the reverse (arm B). Source: CD8+ T cells sorted from blood (inferred from file names), taken from a patient given nivolumab and ipilimumab in sequence. Source of these receptors: a human donor with melanoma.

The V gene is TRBV4-2, the J gene TRBJ2-7; 8 nucleotides agree with TRBD2. J lost 2 bases, V lost 1 base, and 4 bases had no gene match. The CDR3 has 15 residues. Germline V gene sequence: CDR1 LGHNA, CDR2 YNFKEQ. The CDR3: CASSQVGSGTYEQYF. The CDR3 DNA is TGTGCCAGCAGCCAAGTAGGTAGCGGGACCTACGAGCAGTACTTC.

The sample holds a few counts of this clone. The rearrangement links TRBV10-3 to TRBJ2-3, with D maybe TRBD2 (5 bases). Per the germline V gene, CDR1 is ENHRY and CDR2 is SYGVKD. The CDR3 is 16 residues long. The ends were cut back, 2 bases at V and 0 bases at J, with 12 bases in the middle. CDR3 protein: CAISEKTGSSTDTQYF. CDR3 bases: TGTGCCATCAGTGAGAAAACGGGATCTAGCACAGATACGCAGTATTTT.

This clone appeared once. This chain links TRBV2 with TRBJ1-5; D not resolved. CDR1 and CDR2 from the germline V gene are SNHLY and FYNNEI. The V gene lost 6 bases and the J gene lost 1 base, with 10 bases spanning the gap. The CDR3 is 14 residues long. CDR3 coding DNA: TGTGCCAGCAGGGGAGTCACGAGCAATCAGCCCCAGCATTTT. Its translation is CASRGVTSNQPQHF.

This chain uses TRBV29-1 with TRBJ2-1; 7 nucleotides align to TRBD2. V shed 8 bases and J 2 bases; nucleotides not matched to a gene: 12. Germline V gene sequence: CDR1 SQVTM, CDR2 ANQGSEA. CDR3 size: 15 residues. CDR3 coding DNA: TGCAGCCTCCCCGGGGAGGGAAGGGCCTACAATGAGCAGTTCTTC. Its protein is CSLPGEGRAYNEQFF.

This clone was observed a few times. V is TRBV7-6 and J is TRBJ2-1; TRBD2 matches 7 bases. After removal of 3 bases from V and 8 bases from J, the junction contained 4 bases not matched to a gene. The CDR3 is 13 residues long. Looked up from germline, CDR1 is SGHVS and CDR2 is FNYEAQ. The CDR3 here is CASSFGGRDEQFF. The CDR3 nucleotides read TGTGCCAGCAGCTTTGGGGGGAGGGATGAGCAGTTCTTC.

The chain is built from TRBV2 and TRBJ2-5; perhaps TRBD1 as D (5 bases). The J call may be wrong; the DNA end is better matched by TRBJ2-7. This CDR3 region has 12 residues. Germline V gene sequence: CDR1 SNHLY, CDR2 FYNNEI. The CDR3 DNA is TGTGCCAGCGGCAGGGTCCTATACGAGCAGTACTTC. As protein: CASGRVLYEQYF.

The chain employs TRBV28 and TRBJ2-5, with TRBD2 identical over 11 bases. Germline V gives CDR1 MDHEN, CDR2 SYDVKM. The V gene end was trimmed by 5 bases and the J gene end by 4 bases; junction bases not matched to a gene: 15. This CDR3 has 18 residues. DNA of the CDR3: TGTGCCAGCAGTCCGGGCGGGGTAGCGGGAGGGGTGTTAGAGACCCAGTACTTC. This translates into CASSPGGVAGGVLETQYF.

V and J are TRBV7-3 and TRBJ2-2; 7 nucleotides line up with TRBD1. Germline V gene lookup returns CDR1 SGHTA and CDR2 FQGTGA. This CDR3 has 16 residues. V shed 4 bases and J 5 bases; nucleotides not matched to a gene: 10. CDR3: CASSSTIDRVTGELFF. The CDR3 nucleotides are TGTGCCAGCAGCTCCACTATCGACAGGGTGACCGGGGAGCTGTTTTTT.

This clone occurred once. This rearrangement joins TRBV4-3 to TRBJ1-1; D is ambiguous. The CDR3 has 16 amino acids. Germline loops: CDR1 LGHNA, CDR2 YSLEER. Trimming removed 4 bases at V and 1 base at J, with 16 bases between. The CDR3 DNA follows: TGCGCCAGCAGCCCATACAGTGCCGGGAAGAACACTGAAGCTTTCTTT. This translates into CASSPYSAGKNTEAFF.

The V gene is TRBV5-1, the J gene TRBJ1-1; no definite D call. The germline gives CDR1 SGHRS, CDR2 YFSETQ. The CDR3 covers 11 residues. Trimming removed 5 bases from V and 10 bases from J, with 12 bases in between. The CDR3 bases are TGCGCCAGCAGTTACGGACTCGGAGCTTTCTTT. It translates to CASSYGLGAFF.